One and the same sample provided the 27 T cell receptor beta chains below, sequenced in a study of molecular identifiers for immune sequencing clone quantification (dated by TCRdb to the late 2010s). The method was PCR. The sequencer was a NextSeq 500. Through fastp at Q25 and MiXCR, TCRdb rebuilt clones from the public reads, retaining in-frame beta chains. Every entry covers one CDR3 protein and lists the most common genes and DNA from its rows. The sample table records approximately 320,000 distinct CDR3 sequences; 24% of these occur just once. Roughly 0.7% of the sample lies in the top ten. The sample was naive CD8+ T cells from blood, with Jurkat cell RNA spiked in. Interpreted using the paper, the cell subset or site label stands for: FACS-sorted CD8+CD4-CCR7+CD45RA+ naive T cells. These receptors were obtained from a human donor in good health. Some libraries in this study had Jurkat cell RNA spiked in.

This clonotype was detected a few times. The rearrangement joins TRBV20-1 to TRBJ2-3, with a possible D match to TRBD2 (6 bases). Germline V gene data show CDR1 as DFQATT and CDR2 as SNEGSKA (reference sequence). V gave up 1 base and J gave up 2 bases, with 13 bases separating them. This CDR3 is built from 15 residues. The CDR3 loop is CSARGGVGATDTQYF. The CDR3 DNA reads as TGCAGTGCTAGAGGGGGGGTAGGGGCCACAGATACGCAGTATTTT.

This chain joins TRBV7-9 and TRBJ2-3; 11 bases match TRBD2. With 2 bases clipped from V and 4 bases from J, the junction kept 5 bases outside the gene matches. CDR3 length: 16 amino acids. CDR1 and CDR2 (germline): SEHNR, FQNEAQ (reference sequence). Here the CDR3 DNA reads TGTGCCAGCAGCTTAAGACTAGCGGGGAGCGCAGATACGCAGTATTTT. Its translation: CASSLRLAGSADTQYF.

This clonotype was counted ten times or more. The V call is TRBV29-1, the J call TRBJ2-1; D possibly matches TRBD1 or TRBD2 (5 bases each). Between the trimmed V and J ends, which lost 5 bases and 4 bases, there was a span of 15 bases. Per the germline V gene, CDR1 is SQVTM and CDR2 is ANQGSEA. This CDR3 comprises 14 residues. CDR3: CSVPSGLPYNEQFF. CDR3 coding DNA: TGCAGCGTTCCCTCGGGGCTACCATACAATGAGCAGTTCTTC.

The chain joins TRBV27 to TRBJ2-4, with 7 positions matching TRBD1. V lost 4 bases and J lost 4; bases outside the gene matches: 10. The V gene's germline CDR1 is MNHEY and CDR2 SMNVEV (reference sequence). The CDR3 is 16 residues long. The CDR3 DNA reads as TGTGCCAGCAGTTCGTTATGGGACAGCATGAAAAACATTCAGTACTTC. This encodes CASSSLWDSMKNIQYF.

This rearrangement joins TRBV20-1 to TRBJ2-4; possibly TRBD2 for D (6 bases). V was pared by 0 bases and J by 0 bases, with 18 bases between. Per the germline V gene, CDR1 is DFQATT and CDR2 is SNEGSKA (reference sequence). The CDR3 contains 18 residues. This CDR3 is CSARDGTGGPLAKNIQYF. The CDR3 coding sequence is TGCAGTGCTAGAGACGGGACTGGCGGACCTCTAGCCAAAAACATTCAGTACTTC.

This clonotype showed up many times. The rearrangement links TRBV5-1 to TRBJ2-1; either TRBD1 or TRBD2 may supply D (5 bases each). CDR3 length equals 16 residues. Germline V gives CDR1 SGHRS, CDR2 YFSETQ. Trimming took 0 bases from V and 6 from J, leaving 16 bases between them. The CDR3 loop is CASSLVGGTRSNEQFF. CDR3 DNA: TGCGCCAGCAGCTTGGTTGGGGGTACTAGGAGCAATGAGCAGTTCTTC.

Worth noting for this clonotype: An end of the junction does not agree with germline; a read error may underlie this. This chain links TRBV30 with TRBJ2-2; 8 bases are a match to TRBD1. The germline CDR1 and CDR2 sequences are GTSNPN and SVGIG (reference sequence). The CDR3 loop spans 15 amino acids. The CDR3 nucleotides are TGTGCCTGGAGTGCGGGGACAGGTGGTTACGGGGATCTGTTTTTT. Protein sequence: CAWSAGTGGYGDLFF.

This clonotype has ten or more counts. The chain has TRBV20-1 and TRBJ2-7; 10 bases map to TRBD1. The CDR3 has 15 amino acids. Unmatched junction bases numbered 8, after V lost 2 bases and J lost 4 bases. Germline V CDR1 and CDR2: DFQATT, SNEGSKA (reference sequence). CDR3 loop: CSARWRTGGPYEQYF. The CDR3 DNA is TGCAGTGCTAGATGGCGGACAGGGGGTCCGTACGAGCAGTACTTC.

For this clonotype: One junction end disagrees with the germline gene, perhaps due to a read error. The chain has TRBV29-1 and TRBJ2-3, with D hard to call. CDR3 length: 15 residues. Germline CDR1 and CDR2: SQVTM and ANQGSEA. The CDR3 region is CSVEGHISGTDTQCF. The CDR3 nucleotides read TGCAGCGTTGAGGGCCATATCTCGGGCACAGATACGCAGTGTTTT.

V gene TRBV20-1 combines with J gene TRBJ2-3, with D possibly called TRBD1 or TRBD2 (6 bases each). The length of the CDR3 is 15 residues. Germline V lookup: CDR1 DFQATT, CDR2 SNEGSKA (reference sequence). The V and J ends lost 0 bases and 4 bases respectively, with 14 bases between them. Here the CDR3 reads CSARDHRGLADTQYF. The CDR3 bases are TGCAGTGCTAGAGATCATCGGGGGCTGGCAGATACGCAGTATTTT.

This clonotype was seen more than once but under ten times. The gene calls are TRBV3-1 and TRBJ2-5; a weak D match, TRBD2 (6 bases). V lost 3 bases and J 3 bases, leaving 14 bases between the germline ends. Per the germline V gene, CDR1 is LGHDT and CDR2 is YNNKEL (reference sequence). This CDR3 region has 15 residues. The CDR3 bases are TGTGCCAGCAGCCATACCCTGTCGGGGGAAGAGACCCAGTACTTC. Translated: CASSHTLSGEETQYF.

The chain carries TRBV27 and TRBJ1-1, with TRBD1 as a possible D gene (6 bases). Looked up from germline, CDR1 is MNHEY and CDR2 is SMNVEV (reference sequence). The CDR3 totals 15 residues. Trimming removed 2 bases from V and 5 bases from J, with 15 bases in between. The CDR3 coding sequence is TGTGCCAGCAGTTTAGAAAGGGGGAAGTGGACTGAAGCTTTCTTT. The encoded protein is CASSLERGKWTEAFF.

The genes are TRBV29-1 and TRBJ2-2; tentatively, D is TRBD1 (6 bases). Germline V gives CDR1 SQVTM, CDR2 ANQGSEA. Deletions cut 1 base from V and 2 bases from J, with 14 bases between. The CDR3 is 16 amino acids. The CDR3 nucleotides are TGCAGCGTTGAAGTTCAAGAGGACAGAAACACCGGGGAGCTGTTTTTT. This sequence encodes CSVEVQEDRNTGELFF.

The rearrangement joins TRBV5-1 to TRBJ1-2; no clear D. This CDR3 is 13 amino acids long. Trimming took 5 bases from V and 4 from J, leaving 12 bases between them. Germline CDR1 reads SGHRS; CDR2 reads YFSETQ. The CDR3 DNA reads as TGCGCCAGCAGGATATCGGGATGCTATGGCTACACCTTC. It codes for CASRISGCYGYTF.

About this clonotype: A single base separates this from a much larger clone, so it may be a read error. This chain uses TRBV27 with TRBJ1-4; D gene unclear. Germline V gives CDR1 MNHEY, CDR2 SMNVEV (reference sequence). CDR3 length equals 14 residues. Written as DNA, the CDR3 is TGTGCCAGCAGTCCTAAAACGGCAGCCGAAAAACTGTTATTT. Translating it yields CASSPKTAAEKLLF.

The chain combines TRBV28 with TRBJ1-1, with D uncertain. Germline V lookup: CDR1 MDHEN, CDR2 SYDVKM. V was cut by 5 bases and J by 2 bases, with 9 bases left in between. The CDR3 loop spans 13 amino acids. In nucleotides, the CDR3 is TGTGCCAGCAGTAGGGTATATAACACTGAAGCTTTCTTT. Amino acids: CASSRVYNTEAFF. The variable domain in full, with the rest retrieved from reference TRBV28 and TRBJ1-1, is DVKVTQSSRYLVKRTGEKVFLECVQDMDHENMFWYRQDPGLGLRLIYFSYDVKMKEKGDIPEGYSVSREKKERFSLILESASTNQTSMYLCASSRVYNTEAFFGQGTRLTVV.

This clonotype was counted at least ten times. This rearrangement joins TRBV2 to TRBJ2-7; 7 nucleotides agree with TRBD2. This CDR3 is built from 16 residues. Germline assignment: CDR1 SNHLY and CDR2 FYNNEI. J lost 2 bases, V lost 2 bases, and 9 bases had no gene match. The CDR3 loop reads CASSEKEGGGAYEQYF. CDR3 nucleotide sequence: TGTGCCAGCAGTGAAAAAGAGGGCGGGGGAGCCTACGAGCAGTACTTC.

In its sample, this clonotype was seen a few times. This CDR3 is CASQTGGNEQFF. DNA for the CDR3: TGTGCCAGCCAGACGGGCGGGAATGAGCAGTTCTTC. The chain recombines TRBV6-5 with TRBJ2-1; D is possibly TRBD2 (5 bases). V was pared by 8 bases and J by 7 bases, with 12 bases between. This CDR3 has 12 residues. Germline V lookup: CDR1 MNHEY, CDR2 SVGAGI.

The chain uses TRBV4-3 and TRBJ2-6; D remains ambiguous. This CDR3 comprises 18 residues. Germline assignment: CDR1 LGHNA and CDR2 YSLEER. Trimming took 0 bases from V and 2 from J, leaving 14 bases between them. The CDR3 spells CASSQDRTPTTGANVLTF. The CDR3 DNA is TGCGCCAGCAGCCAAGATCGAACCCCCACAACTGGGGCCAACGTCCTGACTTTC.

This clonotype was found a few times. The chain's CDR3 is CASSDSSGGSTDTQYF. CDR3 DNA sequence: TGTGCCAGCAGCGACTCTAGCGGGGGAAGCACAGATACGCAGTATTTT. This chain links TRBV13 with TRBJ2-3; TRBD2 matches 10 bases. Germline loops: CDR1 PRHDT, CDR2 FYEKMQ (reference sequence). This CDR3 region has 16 residues. Unmatched junction bases numbered 5, after V lost 5 bases and J lost 0 bases.

This clonotype was recorded at least ten times. The gene calls are TRBV7-9 and TRBJ2-1; the D is unclear. Germline CDR1 is SEHNR and CDR2 is FQNEAQ (reference sequence). Trimming removed 2 bases from V and 8 bases from J, with 10 bases in between. The CDR3 totals 13 residues. In nucleotides, the CDR3 is TGTGCCAGCAGCTTAATTGAGAGAGATGAGCAGTTCTTC. It specifies CASSLIERDEQFF.

This rearrangement joins TRBV27 to TRBJ2-7, with no clear D. The CDR3 is 16 residues long. Germline assignment: CDR1 MNHEY and CDR2 SMNVEV (reference sequence). Trimming left V 2 bases short and J 0 bases short, with 14 bases between. This CDR3 is CASSLSLGWSSYEQYF. CDR3 sequence (DNA): TGTGCCAGCAGTTTAAGCCTAGGATGGAGCTCCTACGAGCAGTACTTC.

Note on this clonotype: A read error may be the cause here, since a much bigger clone is one base away. This chain joins TRBV6-2 or TRBV6-3 and TRBJ1-5; unclear D gene. This CDR3 spans 15 amino acids. V lost 0 bases, J lost 6 bases, and 12 bases lay in between. Germline V CDR1 and CDR2: MNHEY, SVGEGT. CDR3 residues: CASSYSMRGGQPQHF. Written as DNA, the CDR3 is TGTGCCAGCAGTTACTCGATGCGGGGTGGTCAGCCCCAGCATTTT.

The chain employs TRBV30 and TRBJ2-5, with D possibly being TRBD2 (7 bases). The germline V and J ends were trimmed by 4 bases and 5 bases, with 20 bases remaining between them. This CDR3 has 15 amino acids. Germline V lookup: CDR1 GTSNPN, CDR2 SVGIG (reference sequence). CDR3 DNA sequence: TGTGCCTGGACCCCTGGGGGGGGGCCTTTGGAGACCCAGTACTTC. This encodes CAWTPGGGPLETQYF.

CDR3 amino acids: CASSQAAEGAPYEQYF. The CDR3 DNA reads TGCGCCAGCAGCCAAGCAGCCGAAGGGGCTCCCTACGAGCAGTACTTC. This chain joins TRBV4-1 and TRBJ2-7, with D tentatively TRBD1 (5 bases). Germline-derived CDR1 and CDR2 are MGHRA and YSYEKL. The ends were cut back, 1 base at V and 2 bases at J, with 15 bases in the middle. CDR3 length equals 16 residues.

This clonotype was seen repeatedly, ten times or more. Here the CDR3 DNA reads TGTGCCAGCAGGACAGGGACAGGGATTAGCTACGAGCAGTACTTC. It yields the protein CASRTGTGISYEQYF. The chain couples TRBV7-8 to TRBJ2-7, with 9 bases identical to TRBD1. V lost 6 bases, J lost 3 bases, and 9 bases stayed unmatched. Germline lookup yields CDR1 SGHVS and CDR2 FQNEAQ. CDR3 length: 15 residues.

In regard to this clonotype: At one of its ends the junction is not consistent with the germline gene, which may arise from a read error. The V call is TRBV24-1, the J call TRBJ2-1; 14 bases line up with TRBD2. Germline-derived CDR1 and CDR2 are KGHDR and SFDVKD. The CDR3 runs to 15 residues. The CDR3 protein is CATSEGTSGSEEQVF. CDR3 nucleotide sequence: TGTGCCACCAGTGAGGGGACTAGCGGGAGTGAGGAGCAGGTCTTC.